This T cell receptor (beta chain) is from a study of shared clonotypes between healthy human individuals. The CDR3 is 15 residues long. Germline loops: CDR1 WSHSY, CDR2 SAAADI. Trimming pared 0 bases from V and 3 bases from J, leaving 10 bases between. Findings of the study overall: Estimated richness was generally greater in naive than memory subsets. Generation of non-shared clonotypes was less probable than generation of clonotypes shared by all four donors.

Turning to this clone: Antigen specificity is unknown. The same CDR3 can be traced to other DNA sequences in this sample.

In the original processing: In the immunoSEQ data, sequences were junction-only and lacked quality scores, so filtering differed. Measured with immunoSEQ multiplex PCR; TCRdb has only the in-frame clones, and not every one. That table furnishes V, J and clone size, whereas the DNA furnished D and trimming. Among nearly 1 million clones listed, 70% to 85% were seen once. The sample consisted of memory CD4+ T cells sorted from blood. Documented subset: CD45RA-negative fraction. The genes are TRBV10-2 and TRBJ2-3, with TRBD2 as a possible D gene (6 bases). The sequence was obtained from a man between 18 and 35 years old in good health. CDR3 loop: CASSESGGSTDTQYF. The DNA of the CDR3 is TGCGCCAGCAGTGAGTCGGGGGGATCGACAGATACGCAGTATTTT.